Below are 27 T cell receptor beta chains sequenced from a single sample in a study of shared clonotypes between healthy human individuals. Measured with immunoSEQ multiplex PCR; TCRdb has only the in-frame clones, and not every one. Seen here are around 980,000 clones, about 80% observed once, and the top ten hold under 0.8%. The sequenced sample consisted of memory CD4+ T cells from PBMCs. Subset denoted: CD45RA-negative fraction. The receptors were sampled from a man aged 18 to 35 in good health. Some clones in this sample may be carry-over from other donors' samples.

The chain carries TRBV27 and TRBJ2-7, with TRBD1 matching 7 bases. This CDR3 region has 15 residues. Germline V gene sequence: CDR1 MNHEY, CDR2 SMNVEV (reference sequence). V was pared by 2 bases and J by 0 bases, with 4 bases of the junction left unmatched. CDR3: CASSLLGQSSYEQYF. In nucleotides, the CDR3 is TGTGCCAGCAGTTTACTGGGACAGAGCTCCTACGAGCAGTACTTC.

The rearrangement uses TRBV11-3 and TRBJ2-1; D gene uncertain. CDR3 length equals 17 residues. Trimming pared 1 base from V and 3 bases from J, leaving 16 bases between. CDR1 SGHNT and CDR2 YENEEA come from the germline V gene. CDR3 DNA sequence: TGTGCCAGCAGCTTAGGACGGACCGGGTCTAACTACAATGAGCAGTTCTTC. Translation: CASSLGRTGSNYNEQFF.

This clone was seen a handful of times. Other DNA sequences in the sample encode the same CDR3. This chain connects TRBV11-2 to TRBJ1-5; 7 bases are shared with TRBD1. The germline V gene encodes CDR1 SGHAT and CDR2 FQNNGV. Unmatched junction bases numbered 0, after V lost 3 bases and J lost 1 base. The CDR3 runs to 14 residues. Here the CDR3 DNA reads TGTGCCAGCAGCTTGACAGGGAGCAATCAGCCCCAGCATTTT. It specifies CASSLTGSNQPQHF.

The chain carries TRBV6-1 and TRBJ2-7; D possibly uses TRBD1 or TRBD2 (5 bases each). The V end was cut by 10 bases, the J end by 0 bases, with 13 bases between. Germline loops: CDR1 MNHNS, CDR2 SASEGT. The CDR3 sequence is 13 residues long. The CDR3 reads CATRDGSSYEQYF. CDR3 in DNA: TGTGCCACCAGGGACGGAAGCTCCTACGAGCAGTACTTC.

The rearrangement links TRBV30 to TRBJ1-1; 7 nucleotides align to TRBD1. The germline V gene encodes CDR1 GTSNPN and CDR2 SVGIG (reference sequence). With V trimmed by 2 bases and J by 4 bases, 10 bases remained unmatched. The CDR3 runs to 15 residues. The CDR3 loop reads CAWSLRTGGGTEAFF. The CDR3 nucleotides read TGTGCCTGGAGTCTCAGGACAGGCGGTGGCACTGAAGCTTTCTTT.

The rearrangement uses TRBV5-1 and TRBJ2-2; 9 bases are shared with TRBD2. In germline, CDR1 is SGHRS, CDR2 YFSETQ. V lost 6 bases, J lost 6 bases, and 12 bases stayed unmatched. The CDR3 totals 16 residues. The CDR3 protein is CASTDVAGGLSGELFF. CDR3 coding DNA: TGCGCCAGCACCGACGTGGCGGGAGGGCTTTCCGGGGAGCTGTTTTTT.

This clone was seen a handful of times. The rearrangement uses TRBV19 and TRBJ2-7, with D maybe TRBD1 (6 bases). The V gene lost 3 bases and the J gene lost 6 bases, with 9 bases spanning the gap. The CDR3 runs 12 residues. Germline V gene data show CDR1 as LNHDA and CDR2 as SQIVND (reference sequence). CDR3 loop: CASSIQGREQYF. DNA of the CDR3: TGTGCCAGTAGTATCCAGGGGCGCGAGCAGTACTTC.

V and J are TRBV10-3 and TRBJ2-7; 10 bases align to TRBD2. CDR1 and CDR2 (germline): ENHRY, SYGVKD. With V trimmed by 4 bases and J by 4 bases, 13 bases remained unmatched. CDR3 length equals 17 residues. CDR3 coding DNA: TGTGCCATCAGTGGGGGGGAGAGCGGGAGGGCTGTGTACGAGCAGTACTTC. Residues: CAISGGESGRAVYEQYF.

V is TRBV21-1 and J is TRBJ1-2; TRBD1, the table's D call, was not compared with the DNA. TRBV21-1 is recorded as a pseudogene. The CDR3 is 17 residues long. CDR3 sequence: CASSLTSGQTINYGYTF. In DNA, the CDR3 is TGTGCCAGCAGCCTTACCTCGGGACAGACGATTAACTATGGCTACACCTTC.

This chain connects TRBV11-1 to TRBJ2-7; the D gene is possibly TRBD2 (5 bases). V lost 3 bases and J lost 3, with 15 bases in between. CDR1 is SGHAT, CDR2 FQDESV, per germline (reference sequence). The CDR3 runs to 15 residues. This CDR3 reads CASSFGPSGYYEQYF. In nucleotides, the CDR3 is TGTGCCAGCAGCTTTGGGCCCAGCGGTTACTACGAGCAGTACTTC.

The chain links TRBV29-1 to TRBJ2-1; D is perhaps TRBD2 (5 bases). Germline CDR1 and CDR2: SQVTM and ANQGSEA. The CDR3 is 13 amino acids. The ends were cut back, 4 bases at V and 0 bases at J, with 7 bases in the middle. The CDR3 nucleotides are TGCAGCGTTGCGGGATTCTCCTACAATGAGCAGTTCTTC. Residues: CSVAGFSYNEQFF.

This sequence joins TRBV27 and TRBJ1-2; D is possibly TRBD1 (5 bases). CDR3 length: 14 amino acids. Deletions cut 4 bases from V and 4 bases from J, with 13 bases between. Germline CDR1 reads MNHEY; CDR2 reads SMNVEV (reference sequence). The CDR3: CASSSGRPGYGYTF. CDR3 coding DNA: TGTGCCAGCAGTTCGGGACGCCCAGGCTATGGCTACACCTTC.

This clone was seen just once. The chain recombines TRBV15 with TRBJ1-6; no definite D call. Deletions cut 0 bases from V and 8 bases from J, with 11 bases between. The CDR3 runs 15 residues. Germline V CDR1 and CDR2: LNHNV, YYDKDF (reference sequence). This CDR3 reads CATSRDLGYDSPLHF. The CDR3 DNA follows: TGTGCCACCAGCAGAGATTTAGGGTACGATTCACCCCTCCACTTT. Using reference TRBV15 and TRBJ1-6 for the parts outside the CDR3, the full variable domain is DAMVIQNPRYQVTQFGKPVTLSCSQTLNHNVMYWYQQKSSQAPKLLFHYYDKDFNNEADTPDNFQSRRPNTSFCFLDIRSPGLGDTAMYLCATSRDLGYDSPLHFGNGTRLTVT.

This clone occurred a few times. The chain links TRBV27 to TRBJ2-4; 7 bases line up with TRBD2. This CDR3 has 14 amino acids. V lost 7 bases, J lost 7 bases, and 10 bases stayed unmatched. Germline CDR1 MNHEY, CDR2 SMNVEV (reference sequence). CDR3 sequence: CASTAGGWGNIQYF. In DNA form, the CDR3 reads TGTGCCAGCACCGCCGGGGGGTGGGGCAACATTCAGTACTTC.

The rearrangement uses TRBV6-1 and TRBJ2-7, with TRBD1 matching over 11 bases. The junction had 5 bases not matched to a gene; V was cut back by 6 bases and J by 7 bases. The CDR3 extends over 13 amino acids. Germline values: CDR1 MNHNS, CDR2 SASEGT. The DNA of the CDR3 is TGTGCCAGCAGCCGGGACAGGGGGGGGGAGCAGTACTTC. Protein product: CASSRDRGGEQYF.

This clone was seen a few times. The gene calls are TRBV2 and TRBJ1-1; D gene uncertain. The ends were cut back, 4 bases at V and 5 bases at J, with 11 bases in the middle. Germline V CDR1 and CDR2: SNHLY, FYNNEI. CDR3 length equals 13 residues. CDR3 DNA: TGTGCCAGCAGTGGCCCGGGGAATACTGAAGCTTTCTTT. Translating gives CASSGPGNTEAFF.

The chain links TRBV6-1 to TRBJ2-3; maybe TRBD2 (5 bases). CDR3 length: 17 residues. With 4 bases removed from V and 2 bases from J, the gap between germline ends came to 19 bases. Germline loops: CDR1 MNHNS, CDR2 SASEGT. The CDR3 bases are TGTGCCAGCAGTGGCAGTCTAGGCCGGACTCACACAGATACGCAGTATTTT. It encodes CASSGSLGRTHTDTQYF.

The gene calls are TRBV6-1 and TRBJ2-7; 9 bases align to TRBD2. The V gene's germline CDR1 is MNHNS and CDR2 SASEGT. V lost 9 bases and J lost 3; bases outside the gene matches: 9. This CDR3 spans 14 amino acids. The CDR3 is CASDAGLAVYEQYF. The DNA for the CDR3 is TGTGCCAGTGATGCGGGACTAGCTGTCTACGAGCAGTACTTC.

This sequence joins TRBV10-3 and TRBJ1-2, with 7 bases lining up with TRBD1. CDR1 ENHRY and CDR2 SYGVKD come from the germline V gene. The CDR3 spans 14 residues. The V and J ends lost 6 bases and 4 bases, in that order; junction bases with no gene match: 8. CDR3 loop: CAIREHGTAYGYTF. CDR3 nucleotides: TGTGCCATCAGAGAGCACGGGACAGCCTATGGCTACACCTTC.

This clone was seen a single time. Given a much more abundant clone one base away, this may be a read error. The chain is built from TRBV21-1 and TRBJ1-1; the listed D gene, TRBD1, was not tested against the DNA. TRBV21-1 is designated a pseudogene. CDR3 size: 13 residues. The CDR3 loop reads CASNGQGNTEAFF. The CDR3 DNA reads TGTGCCAGCAACGGACAGGGGAACACTGAAGCTTTCTTT.

This clone came up many times. Other DNA variants within this sample encode the same CDR3. The chain combines TRBV6-1 with TRBJ2-7; D is possibly TRBD1 (6 bases). CDR1 is MNHNS and CDR2 is SASEGT in the germline V gene. CDR3 length: 13 amino acids. V lost 4 bases to trimming and J lost 3 bases, with 10 bases between them. The CDR3 DNA reads TGTGCCAGCAGTGTTGGGACAAACTACGAGCAGTACTTC. Translation: CASSVGTNYEQYF.

The sample holds one count of this clone. A much larger clone lies a single base off, so this may be a read error. This specimen includes other DNA sequences encoding the same CDR3. The V call is TRBV7-9, the J call TRBJ2-7; tentatively, D is TRBD2 (6 bases). V lost 1 base and J lost 0, with 7 bases in between. The CDR3 covers 14 residues. Germline-derived CDR1 and CDR2 are SEHNR and FQNEAQ (reference sequence). The CDR3 protein is CASSLGGVSYEQYF. CDR3 bases: TGTGCCAGCAGCTTAGGCGGGGTCTCCTACGAGCAGTACTTC.

The chain combines TRBV10-2 with TRBJ2-4; D assignment may be TRBD1 or TRBD2 (6 bases each). The CDR3 has 17 residues. Germline-derived CDR1 and CDR2 are WSHSY and SAAADI. V lost 6 bases to trimming and J lost 4 bases, with 22 bases between them. CDR3 bases: TGCGCCAGCAGCGAAGGAGGGGGTTCTTCACAAAAAAACATTCAGTACTTC. Translation gives CASSEGGGSSQKNIQYF.

This clone showed up just once. The chain combines TRBV7-9 with TRBJ1-5; D is possibly TRBD1 (5 bases). Trimming shortened V by 5 bases and J by 7 bases, and 12 bases separated the two germline ends. There are 13 residues in the CDR3. CDR1 and CDR2 from the germline V gene are SEHNR and FQNEAQ (reference sequence). The CDR3 DNA sequence: TGTGCCAGCAGCCCCCCCGGGGCCCAGCCCCAGCATTTT. Translated, it gives CASSPPGAQPQHF.

The chain couples TRBV2 to TRBJ2-1; 12 positions agree with TRBD2. Germline trimming cut 6 bases from V and 6 bases from J; bases unmatched to any gene: 6. Germline CDR1 and CDR2: SNHLY and FYNNEI. The CDR3 consists of 15 residues. DNA of the CDR3: TGTGCCAGCAGGGCTAGCGGGAGGGTGGGCAATGAGCAGTTCTTC. It codes for CASRASGRVGNEQFF.

CDR3 sequence: CSAGQVPEAFF. The DNA of the CDR3 is TGCAGTGCAGGCCAGGTACCCGAAGCTTTCTTT. The V and J genes are TRBV20-1 and TRBJ1-1; D call uncertain. The ends were cut back, 6 bases at V and 8 bases at J, with 13 bases in the middle. Germline-derived CDR1 and CDR2 are DFQATT and SNEGSKA (reference sequence). The CDR3 loop spans 11 amino acids.

As concerns this clone: A far more abundant clone sits one base away, making this likely a read error. The rearrangement joins TRBV4-1 to TRBJ1-1, with D uncertain. The V gene's germline CDR1 is MGHRA and CDR2 YSYEKL. The CDR3 runs to 15 residues. V gave up 7 bases and J gave up 1 base, with 16 bases separating them. The CDR3 DNA sequence: TGCGCCAGCACCAGATCGGACGGGAAGAACACTGAAGCTTTCTTT. Its protein product is CASTRSDGKNTEAFF.